A selection of T cell receptor beta chains follows, all from one sample in a study of T cell responses to AZD1222 COVID-19 vaccine. Profiled with immunoSEQ multiplex PCR; TCRdb holds only in-frame clones, not every one. The sample has more than 95,000 clones; roughly 86% are singletons. The specimen comprised peripheral blood, sampled on day 0 of AZD1222 vaccination. These receptor sequences come from an adult in good health. CDR3s include the opening cysteine and the closing phenylalanine or tryptophan. The D gene is left open where the match is weak. Clone size is stated in some rows and not others, as once, few, many or a class when expanded.

j_call v_call clone_size d_call cdr3_nt cdr3_aa
TRBJ1-4 TRBV5-1 few TRBD1 TGCGCCAGCTCGCGCCTCTCCGGGACAGGAAATGAAGAACTGTTTTTT CASSRLSGTGNEELFF
TRBJ1-2 TRBV6-1 NA NA TGTGCCAGCAGTGATCCTAACAGGGCCTCTAACTATGGCTACACCTTC CASSDPNRASNYGYTF
TRBJ1-5 TRBV20-1 NA NA TGCAGTGCTAGTCGTCCCTTTTTCGGCAGCAATCAGCCCCAGCATTTT CSASRPFFGSNQPQHF
TRBJ1-2 TRBV5-1 NA NA TGCGCCAGCAGCTTCGACCAGGATGGCTACACCTTC CASSFDQDGYTF
TRBJ1-1 TRBV7-9 NA NA TGTGCCAGCGCGGCAGGAGCAACTGAAGCTTTCTTT CASAAGATEAFF
TRBJ2-5 TRBV14 NA NA TGTGCCAGCAGCCCTATAGCGGAAGAAGAGACCCAGTACTTC CASSPIAEEETQYF
TRBJ2-5 TRBV9 NA TRBD2 TGTGCCAGCAGCGCGGGACTAGCGGGGGCCCAAGAGACCCAGTACTTC CASSAGLAGAQETQYF
TRBJ1-1 TRBV6-4 NA NA TGTGCCAGCAGTGACGACCTCCACAAGAATAGGACTGAAGCTTTCTTT CASSDDLHKNRTEAFF
TRBJ2-2 TRBV9 NA TRBD2 TGTGCCAGCAGCCGGACTAGGACACACACCGGGGAGCTGTTTTTT CASSRTRTHTGELFF
TRBJ2-1 TRBV5-1 NA TRBD1 TGCGCCAGCTGCGTGACAGGGAGTAGGAATGAGCAGTTCTTC CASCVTGSRNEQFF
TRBJ2-2 TRBV11-3 NA TRBD1 TGTGCCAGCAGCCCTCGGACAGGGGCATCCGGGGAGCTGTTTTTT CASSPRTGASGELFF
TRBJ2-7 TRBV2 NA NA TGTGCCAGCAGTGAGGAGGGGGTCCCCTACGAGCAGTACTTC CASSEEGVPYEQYF